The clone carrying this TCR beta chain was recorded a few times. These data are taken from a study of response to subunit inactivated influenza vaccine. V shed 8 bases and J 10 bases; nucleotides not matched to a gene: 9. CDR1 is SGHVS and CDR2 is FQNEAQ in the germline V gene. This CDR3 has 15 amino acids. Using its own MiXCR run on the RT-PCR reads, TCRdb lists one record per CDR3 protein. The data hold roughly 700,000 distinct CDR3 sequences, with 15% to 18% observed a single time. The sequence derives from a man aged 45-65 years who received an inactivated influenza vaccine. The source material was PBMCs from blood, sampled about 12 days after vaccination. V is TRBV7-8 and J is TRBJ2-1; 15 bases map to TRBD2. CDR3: CASEHGLAGGAEQFF. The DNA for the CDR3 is TGTGCCAGCGAACACGGACTAGCGGGAGGGGCGGAGCAGTTCTTC.